The rows below give T cell receptor beta chains drawn from one sample of a study of blood T cells in healthy people across ages. MiXCR, run by TCRdb on the 5' RACE reads, gives a single entry per CDR3 protein. The table has under 1,000,000 distinct CDR3 sequences, around 50% seen once; the top ten hold around 18%. Sequencing input: blood. These receptors were taken from a man older than 75 in good health. Each CDR3 is given without its conserved first and last residue. Expanded clones get a size class; other rows say once, few or many, or leave the size out.

v_call: TRBV7-9
clone_size: few
j_call: TRBJ2-2
cdr3_aa: ASSFGGPNTGELF

v_call: TRBV12-3/TRBV12-4
clone_size: .
j_call: TRBJ2-6
cdr3_aa: ASSYRRGSGANVLT

v_call: TRBV7-2
clone_size: .
j_call: TRBJ2-4
cdr3_aa: ASSVGPGGGEQY

v_call: TRBV12-3/TRBV12-4
clone_size: few
j_call: TRBJ1-2
cdr3_aa: ASSNLEGYGYT

v_call: TRBV14
clone_size: .
j_call: TRBJ2-3
cdr3_aa: ASSPRTGGKDTQY

v_call: TRBV5-5
clone_size: few
j_call: TRBJ1-2
cdr3_aa: ASSRQGGGYT

v_call: TRBV10-3
clone_size: many
j_call: TRBJ2-5
cdr3_aa: AISQGQGYQETQY

v_call: TRBV4-3
clone_size: .
j_call: TRBJ2-7
cdr3_aa: ASSLDRGGNEQY

v_call: TRBV7-9
clone_size: .
j_call: TRBJ2-1
cdr3_aa: ASSSTTEGQF

v_call: TRBV20-1
clone_size: once
j_call: TRBJ2-1
cdr3_aa: SAREPSASGEQF

v_call: TRBV11-2
clone_size: many
j_call: TRBJ2-3
cdr3_aa: ASSSGSATQY

v_call: TRBV5-1
clone_size: .
j_call: TRBJ1-2
cdr3_aa: ASSVDRGSAYT

v_call: TRBV20-1
clone_size: .
j_call: TRBJ1-2
cdr3_aa: SARATGDYGYT

v_call: TRBV20-1
clone_size: .
j_call: TRBJ2-1
cdr3_aa: SHWTRPLDEQF

v_call: TRBV6-5
clone_size: .
j_call: TRBJ1-1
cdr3_aa: VSSLNGGAEAF

v_call: TRBV20-1
clone_size: .
j_call: TRBJ1-1
cdr3_aa: SARDATKNTEAF

v_call: TRBV6-5
clone_size: few
j_call: TRBJ2-1
cdr3_aa: ASSRNTGDNEQF

v_call: TRBV27
clone_size: .
j_call: TRBJ2-1
cdr3_aa: ASSPSSGHNEQF

v_call: TRBV29-1
clone_size: .
j_call: TRBJ2-5
cdr3_aa: SVEGYSGGRVETQY

v_call: TRBV19
clone_size: .
j_call: TRBJ2-5
cdr3_aa: ASSMTPAGSQETQY

v_call: TRBV25-1
clone_size: .
j_call: TRBJ1-1
cdr3_aa: ASASKGEAF

v_call: TRBV12-3/TRBV12-4
clone_size: once
j_call: TRBJ2-1
cdr3_aa: ASRSGQGAHEQF

v_call: TRBV2
clone_size: .
j_call: TRBJ2-3
cdr3_aa: ASRIRDYSDTQY

v_call: TRBV12-3/TRBV12-4
clone_size: few
j_call: TRBJ2-4
cdr3_aa: ASSFTGLAKNIQY

v_call: TRBV28
clone_size: few
j_call: TRBJ2-7
cdr3_aa: ASSLFREGGEQY

v_call: TRBV5-6
clone_size: few
j_call: TRBJ2-7
cdr3_aa: ASIPRSSDEQY

v_call: TRBV20-1
clone_size: few
j_call: TRBJ2-5
cdr3_aa: SASQETQETQY

v_call: TRBV5-1
clone_size: .
j_call: TRBJ2-2
cdr3_aa: ASSFTGTGATSNTGELF

v_call: TRBV7-2
clone_size: .
j_call: TRBJ2-5
cdr3_aa: ASSLVQGAIGETQY